This T cell receptor (beta chain) emerged from a study of long-term antiretroviral therapy in people with HIV. With survey level as its setting, the immunoSEQ assay was v3.0. TCRdb's copy holds only in-frame clones and misses some; the assay was immunoSEQ multiplex PCR. The sample holds 24,000 or so clones; 79% are singletons and the top ten take 8% to 10%. V lost 1 base to trimming and J lost 6 bases; unmatched junction nucleotides: 14. This CDR3 comprises 18 residues. Germline-derived CDR1 and CDR2 are SGHDN and FVKESK. This clonotype originated in a woman aged 40 to 55 with HIV. Here the sequenced sample was unsorted PBMCs, taken 1.2 years after starting antiretroviral therapy. The V call is TRBV14, the J call TRBJ2-1; 8 bases map to TRBD2. CDR3 in amino acids: CASSQAVPPGLVTNEQFF. In DNA, the CDR3 is TGTGCCAGCAGCCAAGCCGTTCCACCGGGACTAGTGACCAATGAGCAGTTCTTC. Looking up the rest from reference TRBV14 and TRBJ2-1 gives the full variable domain: EAGVTQFPSHSVIEKGQTVTLRCDPISGHDNLYWYRRVMGKEIKFLLHFVKESKQDESGMPNNRFLAERTGGTYSTLKVQPAELEDSGVYFCASSQAVPPGLVTNEQFFGPGTRLTVL.